These 2 T cell receptor beta chains were sequenced from one sample in a study of CD8+ T cells in alopecia areata. Following extraction, RNA underwent reverse transcription to cDNA, which served as the sequencing template. Measured with immunoSEQ multiplex PCR; TCRdb has only the in-frame clones, and not every one. The sample yields 90,000 to 130,000 clones, 50% to 75% seen once. Treatment indicated: oral pan-JAK inhibitor, 5-10 mg twice daily. The source was CD8+ T cells sorted from blood, collected at week 24, from a patient treated with tofacitinib. The receptors were sampled from a human donor with alopecia areata.

There are many counts of this clone. The chain uses TRBV27 and TRBJ2-5; 12 nucleotides match TRBD2. Per germline, CDR1 MNHEY and CDR2 SMNVEV (reference sequence). V shed 3 bases and J 2 bases; nucleotides not matched to a gene: 1. The CDR3 contains 15 residues. The CDR3 is CASSFTSGGQETQYF. CDR3 nucleotide sequence: TGTGCCAGCAGTTTTACTAGCGGGGGGCAAGAGACCCAGTACTTC.

This clone was picked up a small number of times. J is TRBJ1-4 and V is TRBV7-9; possibly TRBD1 for D (6 bases). The V gene's germline CDR1 is SEHNR and CDR2 FQNEAQ (reference sequence). V lost 2 bases, J lost 5 bases, and 9 bases lay in between. CDR3 size: 14 residues. CDR3 sequence (DNA): TGTGCCAGCAGCTTAATTGGACAGAATGAAAAACTGTTTTTT. It yields the protein CASSLIGQNEKLFF.